This entry describes one T cell receptor (beta chain). Its target is not known. TCRdb keeps only in-frame clones here, not all; method: immunoSEQ multiplex PCR. Found here are 55,000 to 75,000 clones, 95% of them singletons; the top ten hold more than 6.5%. This specimen belongs to a study of cytomegalovirus exposure and HLA in healthy donors. General study findings and limits: The study flagged around 160 TCR beta chains as cytomegalovirus-associated. Accounts indicate the classifier identified cytomegalovirus status with strong specificity and sensitivity. Generally TCR sequences proved uncommon, though certain public TCRs appeared in numerous donors.

Germline V gives CDR1 SGHDT, CDR2 YYEEEE. The CDR3 spans 12 residues. The donors were members of the validation cohort, which comprised about 120 subjects and was separate from the first cohort of 666 subjects. This clonotype was sampled from a woman aged 18-29 years in good health and CMV-seropositive. The sample consisted of PBMCs. J is TRBJ2-5 and V is TRBV5-6; D not certain. The DNA matches TRBJ2-7 better at its end, which makes the J call doubtful. The CDR3: CASSFLSYEQYF. The CDR3 nucleotides read TGTGCCAGCAGCTTCCTCTCCTACGAGCAGTACTTC.